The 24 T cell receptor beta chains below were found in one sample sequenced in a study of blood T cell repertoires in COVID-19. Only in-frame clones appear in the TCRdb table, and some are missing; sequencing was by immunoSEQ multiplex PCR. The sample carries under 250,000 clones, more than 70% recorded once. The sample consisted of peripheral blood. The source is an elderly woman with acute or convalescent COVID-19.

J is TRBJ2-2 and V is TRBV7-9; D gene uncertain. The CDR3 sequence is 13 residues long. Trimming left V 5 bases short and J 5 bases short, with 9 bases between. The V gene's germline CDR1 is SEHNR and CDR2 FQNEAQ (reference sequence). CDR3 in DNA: TGTGCCAGCAGCCCACTGCTGACCGGGGAGCTGTTTTTT. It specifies CASSPLLTGELFF.

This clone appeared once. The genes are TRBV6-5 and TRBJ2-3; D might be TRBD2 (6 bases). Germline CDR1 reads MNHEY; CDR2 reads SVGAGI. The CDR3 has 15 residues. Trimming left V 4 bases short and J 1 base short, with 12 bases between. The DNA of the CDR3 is TGTGCCAGCAGTTGGGGCGGGGCTCGCACAGATACGCAGTATTTT. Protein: CASSWGGARTDTQYF.

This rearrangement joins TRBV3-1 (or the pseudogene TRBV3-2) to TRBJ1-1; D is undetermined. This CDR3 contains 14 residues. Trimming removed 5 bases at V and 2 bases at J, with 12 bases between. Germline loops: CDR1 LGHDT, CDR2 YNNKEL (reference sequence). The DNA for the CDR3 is TGTGCCAGCAGCTTCCGGACTGGTAACACTGAAGCTTTCTTT. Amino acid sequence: CASSFRTGNTEAFF.

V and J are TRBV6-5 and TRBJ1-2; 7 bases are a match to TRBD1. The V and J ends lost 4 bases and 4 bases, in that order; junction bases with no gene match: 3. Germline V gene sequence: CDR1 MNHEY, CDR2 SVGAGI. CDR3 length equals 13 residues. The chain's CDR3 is CASSSGQAYGYTF. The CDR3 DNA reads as TGTGCCAGCAGTTCCGGACAGGCCTATGGCTACACCTTC.

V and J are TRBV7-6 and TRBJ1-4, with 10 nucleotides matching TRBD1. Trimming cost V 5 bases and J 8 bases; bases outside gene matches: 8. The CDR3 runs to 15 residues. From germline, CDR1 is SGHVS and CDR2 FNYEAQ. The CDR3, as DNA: TGTGCCAGCAGCCAGGGGACAGGGGTGTGGGAAAAACTGTTTTTT. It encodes CASSQGTGVWEKLFF.

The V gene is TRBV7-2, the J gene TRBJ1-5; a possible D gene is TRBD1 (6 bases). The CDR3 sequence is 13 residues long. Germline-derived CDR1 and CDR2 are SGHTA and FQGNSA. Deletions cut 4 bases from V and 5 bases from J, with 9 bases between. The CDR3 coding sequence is TGTGCCAGCAGCTCAGCAGGGGATCAGCCCCAGCATTTT. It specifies CASSSAGDQPQHF.

The CDR3 here is CASSFTTSGADTQYF. In nucleotides, the CDR3 is TGTGCCAGCAGCTTTACGACTAGCGGGGCAGATACGCAGTATTTT. The V call is TRBV7-2, the J call TRBJ2-3, with 11 nucleotides matching TRBD2. Germline V gene lookup returns CDR1 SGHTA and CDR2 FQGNSA. The V segment lost 3 bases and the J segment 4 bases; nucleotides outside the gene matches: 3. The CDR3 is 15 residues long.

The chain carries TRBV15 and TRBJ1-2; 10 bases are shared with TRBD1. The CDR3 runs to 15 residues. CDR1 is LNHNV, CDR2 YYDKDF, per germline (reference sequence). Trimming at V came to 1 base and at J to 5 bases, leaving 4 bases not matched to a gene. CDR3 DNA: TGTGCCACCAGCAGAGGACAGGGGGCTCGATATGGCTACACCTTC. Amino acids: CATSRGQGARYGYTF. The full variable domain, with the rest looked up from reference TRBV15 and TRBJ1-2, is DAMVIQNPRYQVTQFGKPVTLSCSQTLNHNVMYWYQQKSSQAPKLLFHYYDKDFNNEADTPDNFQSRRPNTSFCFLDIRSPGLGDTAMYLCATSRGQGARYGYTFGSGTRLTVV.

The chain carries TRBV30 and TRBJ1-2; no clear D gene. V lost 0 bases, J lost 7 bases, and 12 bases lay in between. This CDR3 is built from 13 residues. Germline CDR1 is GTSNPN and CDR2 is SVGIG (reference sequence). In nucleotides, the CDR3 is TGTGCCTGGAGTGTCGCATCAGCGGGTGGCTACACCTTC. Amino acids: CAWSVASAGGYTF.

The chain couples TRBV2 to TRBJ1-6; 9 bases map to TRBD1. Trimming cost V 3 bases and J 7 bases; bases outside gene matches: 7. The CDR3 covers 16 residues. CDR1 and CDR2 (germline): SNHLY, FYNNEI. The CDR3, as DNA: TGTGCCAGCAGTGACCGGAGGACAGGGGCAAATTCACCCCTCCACTTT. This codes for CASSDRRTGANSPLHF.

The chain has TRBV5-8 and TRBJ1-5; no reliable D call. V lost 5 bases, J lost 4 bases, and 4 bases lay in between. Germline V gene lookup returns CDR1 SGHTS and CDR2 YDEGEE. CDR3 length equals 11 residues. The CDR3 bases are TGTGCCAGCAGTTCTAATCAGCCCCAGCATTTT. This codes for CASSSNQPQHF.

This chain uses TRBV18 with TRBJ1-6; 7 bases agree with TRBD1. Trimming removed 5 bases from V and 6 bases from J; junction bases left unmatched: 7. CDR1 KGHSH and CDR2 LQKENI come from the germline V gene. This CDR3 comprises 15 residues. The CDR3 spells CASSADRASNSPLHF. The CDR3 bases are TGTGCCAGCTCAGCCGACAGGGCCTCTAATTCACCCCTCCACTTT.

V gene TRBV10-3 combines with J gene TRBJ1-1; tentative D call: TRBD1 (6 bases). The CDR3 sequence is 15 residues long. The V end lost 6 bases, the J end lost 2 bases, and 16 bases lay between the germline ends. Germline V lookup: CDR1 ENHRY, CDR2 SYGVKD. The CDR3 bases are TGTGCCATCAGGAGGGGGTCAGAAACAAACACTGAAGCTTTCTTT. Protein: CAIRRGSETNTEAFF.

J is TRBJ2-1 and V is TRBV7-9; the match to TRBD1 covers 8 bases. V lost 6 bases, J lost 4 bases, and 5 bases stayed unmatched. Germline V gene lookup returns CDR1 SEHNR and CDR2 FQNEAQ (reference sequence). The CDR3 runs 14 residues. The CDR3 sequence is CASRRDRQYNEQFF. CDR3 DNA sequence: TGTGCCAGCAGGAGGGACAGGCAATACAATGAGCAGTTCTTC.

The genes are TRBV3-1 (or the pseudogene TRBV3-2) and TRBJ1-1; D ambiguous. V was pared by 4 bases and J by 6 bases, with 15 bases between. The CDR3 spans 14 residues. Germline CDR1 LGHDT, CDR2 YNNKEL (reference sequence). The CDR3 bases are TGTGCCAGCAGCCCCAGCCATCAGGTCCCTGAAGCTTTCTTT. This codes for CASSPSHQVPEAFF.

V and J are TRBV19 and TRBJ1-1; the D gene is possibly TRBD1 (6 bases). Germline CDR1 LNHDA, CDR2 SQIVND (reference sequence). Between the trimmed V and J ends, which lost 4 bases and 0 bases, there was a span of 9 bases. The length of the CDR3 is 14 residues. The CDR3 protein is CASSTQGLNTEAFF. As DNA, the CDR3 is TGTGCCAGTAGTACACAGGGACTGAACACTGAAGCTTTCTTT.

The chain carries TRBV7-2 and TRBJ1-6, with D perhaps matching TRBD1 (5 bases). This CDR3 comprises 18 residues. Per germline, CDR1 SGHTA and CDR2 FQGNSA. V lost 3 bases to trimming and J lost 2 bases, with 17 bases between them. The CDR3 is CASSFPKGASPYNSPLHF. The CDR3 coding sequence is TGTGCCAGCAGCTTCCCCAAAGGGGCTAGTCCCTATAATTCACCCCTCCACTTT. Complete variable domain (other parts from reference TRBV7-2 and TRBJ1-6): GAGVSQSPSNKVTEKGKDVELRCDPISGHTALYWYRQSLGQGLEFLIYFQGNSAPDKSGLPSDRFSAERTGGSVSTLTIQRTQQEDSAVYLCASSFPKGASPYNSPLHFGNGTRLTVT.

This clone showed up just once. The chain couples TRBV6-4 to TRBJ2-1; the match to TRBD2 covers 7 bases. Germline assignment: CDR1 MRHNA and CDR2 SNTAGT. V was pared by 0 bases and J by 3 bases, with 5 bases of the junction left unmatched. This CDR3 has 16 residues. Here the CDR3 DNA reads TGTGCCAGCAGTGACTCGGAAGCGGGGAGCTACAATGAGCAGTTCTTC. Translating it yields CASSDSEAGSYNEQFF.

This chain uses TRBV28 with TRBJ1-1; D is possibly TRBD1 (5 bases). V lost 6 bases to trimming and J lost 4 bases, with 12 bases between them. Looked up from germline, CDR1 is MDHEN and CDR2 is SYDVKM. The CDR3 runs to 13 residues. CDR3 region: CASSRRGGTEAFF. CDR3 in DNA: TGTGCCAGCAGCCGGCGGGGGGGCACTGAAGCTTTCTTT. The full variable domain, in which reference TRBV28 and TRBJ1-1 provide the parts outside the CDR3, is DVKVTQSSRYLVKRTGEKVFLECVQDMDHENMFWYRQDPGLGLRLIYFSYDVKMKEKGDIPEGYSVSREKKERFSLILESASTNQTSMYLCASSRRGGTEAFFGQGTRLTVV.

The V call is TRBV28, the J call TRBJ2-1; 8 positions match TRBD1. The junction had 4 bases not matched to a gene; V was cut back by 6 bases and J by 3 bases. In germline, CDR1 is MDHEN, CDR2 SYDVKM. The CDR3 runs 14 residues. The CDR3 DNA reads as TGTGCCAGCAGGGACAGGGCGGACTACAATGAGCAGTTCTTC. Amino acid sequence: CASRDRADYNEQFF.

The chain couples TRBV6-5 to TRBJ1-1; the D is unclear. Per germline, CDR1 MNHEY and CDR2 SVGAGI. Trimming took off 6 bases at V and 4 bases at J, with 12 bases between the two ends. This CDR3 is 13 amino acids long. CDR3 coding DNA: TGTGCCAGCAGCAGGAATCGGGGCACTGAAGCTTTCTTT. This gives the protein CASSRNRGTEAFF.

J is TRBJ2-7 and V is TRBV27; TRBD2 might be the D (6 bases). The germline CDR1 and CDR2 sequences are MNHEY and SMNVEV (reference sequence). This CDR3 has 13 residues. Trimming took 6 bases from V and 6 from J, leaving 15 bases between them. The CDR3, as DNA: TGTGCCAGCAGGACTAGTCAGGGAGGCGAGCAGTACTTC. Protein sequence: CASRTSQGGEQYF.

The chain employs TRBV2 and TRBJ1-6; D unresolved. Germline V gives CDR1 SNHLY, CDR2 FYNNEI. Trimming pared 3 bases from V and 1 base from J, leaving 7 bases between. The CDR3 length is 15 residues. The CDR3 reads CASSERASYNSPLHF. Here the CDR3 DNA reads TGTGCCAGCAGTGAGAGGGCGTCCTATAATTCACCCCTCCACTTT.

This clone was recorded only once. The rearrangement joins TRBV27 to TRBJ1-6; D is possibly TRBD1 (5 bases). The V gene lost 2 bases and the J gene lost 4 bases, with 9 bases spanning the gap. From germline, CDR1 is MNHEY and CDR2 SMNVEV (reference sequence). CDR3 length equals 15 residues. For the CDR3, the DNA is TGTGCCAGCAGTTTAGGAGCAGGGTATAATTCACCCCTCCACTTT. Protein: CASSLGAGYNSPLHF.